The sequence of this TCR beta chain was determined in a study of T cells in Graves' hyperthyroidism and ophthalmopathy (dated by TCRdb to about 2019). About the study as a whole: Peripheral blood samples were taken at initial diagnosis, before any treatment was given. TCR V-J signatures able to tell the groups apart were searched for in a discovery cohort of 90 to 100 patients, of whom around 42 had Graves' ophthalmopathy and under 65 had stable Graves' hyperthyroidism. TCR Vbeta CDR3 sequencing of roughly 140 peripheral blood samples (fewer than 45 ophthalmopathy, approximately 80 hyperthyroidism and roughly 17 progressor patients) is reported in the paper. Once sampling was done, hyperthyroidism patients were given methimazole at a starting dose of 30 mg daily, whereas ophthalmopathy patients were given high-dose intravenous methylprednisolone. Whether ophthalmopathy could be predicted prospectively was tested in an independent validation cohort made up of 18 to 20 hyperthyroidism patients plus 17 patients who later progressed to ophthalmopathy. The 75 to 100 discovery patients were randomly split 7:3 into training and test sets. The study also compared thyroid tissue and blood T-cell repertoires from five or six Graves' hyperthyroidism patients.

Ophthalmopathy patients had moderately to severely active disease, with a Clinical Activity Score of 3 or more, a NOSPECS grade of 4 or more, and a disease duration of less than 3 months. Any patient with an uncontrolled infection, another autoimmune disease, pregnancy or lactation was excluded. Diagnoses relied on clinical symptoms, serum thyroxine and TRAb, thyroid ultrasound and orbital computed tomography. PBMCs were isolated from 10 ml of fresh peripheral blood by Ficoll-Paque density gradient centrifugation. Total RNA was extracted with Trizol reagent, and quality was checked on an Agilent 2100 Bioanalyzer. A word on this clonotype: Its recognized antigen is unknown. There are no base qualities to consult, and no much larger clone falls within one base.

Results the study describes overall, beyond this receptor: During validation, the model predicted progression to ophthalmopathy a median of approximately 7 months ahead of onset, with 60% to 71% sensitivity and about 75% specificity. Blood samples also contained most of the expanded thyroid clonotypes (frequency above 0.001), which suggests that blood repertoires may reflect thyroid immune responses. Ophthalmopathy was separated from stable hyperthyroidism by a 13 V-J signature model, with roughly 88% sensitivity and approximately 84% specificity obtained in cross-validation and 80%/75% obtained in testing. Sample size was not statistically predetermined, and blinding of investigators to group allocation was not performed.

The TCR beta CDR3 regions were amplified from RNA transcripts. The TCR CDR3 was subjected to a first round of RT-PCR using the HTBI primer set and the Qiagen OneStep RT-PCR kit. Libraries were constructed in a second round of multiplex PCR, after which size selection and purification were carried out. Paired-end sequencing of the libraries was performed with 100 bp reads on an Illumina HiSeq2000. On the authors' methods: SOAPnuke was used to process the raw data, removing reads that contained adapters or uncalled bases, had a mean Phred below 15, or lacked an exact match to the constant primer or identifier. High-quality paired reads were merged with COPE v1.2.5, and unique nucleotide sequences were defined as clonotypes. MiTCR v1.1 was used to align clonotypes to the IMGT TRBV, TRBD and TRBJ reference segments. The analysis included only V-J combinations with a frequency above 0.0001, which together covered roughly 99% of the repertoires. A TCS score was defined as the ratio between F50 (clonal expansion) and ExV (chaos), using BLOSUM62-based TCRdist between CDR3 peptides within each V-J. Welch's t-statistics and random forest reduced around 520 V-J features to roughly 13, which were used in a naive Bayes classifier (R e1071). TCRdb trimmed public reads at Q25 via fastp, called clones via MiXCR and kept in-frame beta chains. Entries are consolidated by CDR3 protein sequence, retaining the most common genes and DNA. The V and J calls follow TCRdb's processing rather than the paper's. The sample table holds hundreds of thousands of distinct CDR3 sequences, of which 22% were seen once. Under 65% of the sample is held by the ten biggest clonotypes.

The source is a man aged 25-45 years with Graves' ophthalmopathy. Source material: blood.

The CDR3 reads as follows: CASSFEGRSSGNTIYF. The bases read TGTGCCAGCAGCTTTGAGGGGCGATCCTCTGGAAACACCATATATTTT. The chain couples TRBV7-8 to TRBJ1-3, with TRBD1 perhaps the D gene, on 5 matching bases. Inclusive of the bounding cysteine and phenylalanine, the CDR3 is 16 residues long. Kept here is only the CDR3 DNA, which spans 48 bases and is read in frame from base 1. V is reduced by 3 bases and J by 0 bases, leaving a spacing of 12 bases between them. Based on the germline V gene, the CDR1 and CDR2 sequences are SGHVS and FQNEAQ.